Each of the 13 T cell receptor beta chains below was sequenced from the same sample in a study of OX40 agonist ivuxolimab in advanced cancers. Only in-frame clones appear in the TCRdb table, and some are missing; sequencing was by immunoSEQ multiplex PCR. The sample shows tens of thousands of clones, approximately 80% of them seen only once. The sequencing here drew on CD4+ or CD8+ T cells sorted from blood, taken in a trial of the OX40 agonist ivuxolimab. These receptors came from an adult with an advanced solid tumor such as melanoma, head and neck, liver or kidney cancer.

The CDR3: CASSPPAGKAKNIQYF. Here the CDR3 DNA reads TGTGCCAGCTCACCACCCGCAGGGAAGGCCAAAAACATTCAGTACTTC. The chain has TRBV18 and TRBJ2-4, with D possibly matching TRBD1 (5 bases). The CDR3 is 16 residues long. Trimming left V 0 bases short and J 1 base short, with 10 bases between. Germline V gene data show CDR1 as KGHSH and CDR2 as LQKENI.

The gene calls are TRBV6-5 and TRBJ1-4, with D perhaps TRBD1 (5 bases). The germline V and J ends were trimmed by 5 bases and 8 bases, with 12 bases remaining between them. Germline assignment: CDR1 MNHEY and CDR2 SVGAGI. CDR3 length: 13 residues. The CDR3 bases are TGTGCCAGCAGTAGGGGTACAGAGGAAAAACTGTTTTTT. Protein sequence: CASSRGTEEKLFF.

The V and J genes are TRBV18 and TRBJ2-1, with D perhaps matching TRBD1 (6 bases). V gave up 4 bases and J gave up 0 bases, with 13 bases separating them. Germline CDR1 KGHSH, CDR2 LQKENI. The CDR3 extends over 16 amino acids. CDR3 sequence reads: CASSLAGDSSYNEQFF. As DNA, the CDR3 is TGTGCCAGCTCACTGGCAGGGGATAGCTCCTACAATGAGCAGTTCTTC. Full variable domain (missing parts from reference TRBV18 and TRBJ2-1): NAGVMQNPRHLVRRRGQEARLRCSPMKGHSHVYWYRQLPEEGLKFMVYLQKENIIDESGMPKERFSAEFPKEGPSILRIQQVVRGDSAAYFCASSLAGDSSYNEQFFGPGTRLTVL.

The chain joins TRBV5-1 to TRBJ2-1; 10 bases are a match to TRBD2. V was pared by 4 bases and J by 2 bases, with 6 bases of the junction left unmatched. There are 16 residues in the CDR3. CDR1 is SGHRS and CDR2 is YFSETQ in the germline V gene. CDR3 region: CASSVTSGTAYNEQFF. CDR3 coding DNA: TGCGCCAGCAGCGTAACTAGCGGGACCGCCTACAATGAGCAGTTCTTC.

The chain carries TRBV6-5 and TRBJ1-1; D remains ambiguous. The CDR3 covers 12 residues. Germline CDR1 is MNHEY and CDR2 is SVGAGI. Trimming took 5 bases from V and 1 from J, leaving 5 bases between them. The CDR3 DNA follows: TGTGCCAGCAGTCGACGGAACACTGAAGCTTTCTTT. Translation: CASSRRNTEAFF.

The CDR3 reads CASKGFVNSPLHF. The DNA of the CDR3 is TGTGCCAGCAAAGGTTTCGTTAATTCACCCCTCCACTTT. The V gene is TRBV6-1, the J gene TRBJ1-6, with D uncertain. V was pared by 7 bases and J by 6 bases, with 10 bases between. From germline, CDR1 is MNHNS and CDR2 SASEGT. This CDR3 contains 13 residues.

V and J are TRBV9 and TRBJ1-2, with TRBD1 matching 8 bases. There are 13 residues in the CDR3. The junction had 8 bases not matched to a gene; V was cut back by 5 bases and J by 8 bases. The germline gives CDR1 SGDLS, CDR2 YYNGEE. CDR3 sequence: CASSVDRGRGYTF. The CDR3 nucleotides read TGTGCCAGCAGTGTCGACAGGGGTAGGGGCTACACCTTC.

The genes are TRBV28 and TRBJ2-5; TRBD1 agrees at 7 bases. The CDR3 extends over 18 amino acids. The germline V gene encodes CDR1 MDHEN and CDR2 SYDVKM. With V trimmed by 2 bases and J by 0 bases, 12 bases remained unmatched. CDR3 sequence: CASSLIFLGTADQETQYF. The CDR3 bases are TGTGCCAGCAGTTTAATCTTTCTCGGGACAGCGGACCAAGAGACCCAGTACTTC.

V is TRBV20-1 and J is TRBJ2-7, with 9 positions matching TRBD2. The CDR3 contains 11 residues. Trimming removed 6 bases from V and 10 bases from J; junction bases left unmatched: 7. Germline-derived CDR1 and CDR2 are DFQATT and SNEGSKA (reference sequence). The CDR3 nucleotides read TGCAGTGCCGAGGGCGGGGGGGGCCAGTACGTC. Amino acid sequence: CSAEGGGGQYV.

This clone appeared a few times. DNA for the CDR3: TGTGCCTGGACCGACTCCTTACTAGCGGGGAATGAGCAGTTCTTC. This gives the protein CAWTDSLLAGNEQFF. The rearrangement joins TRBV30 to TRBJ2-1; TRBD2 agrees at 10 bases. V was pared by 4 bases and J by 7 bases, with 10 bases of the junction left unmatched. The length of the CDR3 is 15 residues. Germline CDR1 GTSNPN, CDR2 SVGIG (reference sequence).

CDR3: CASRGRGLAKLNNEQFF. CDR3 nucleotides: TGTGCCAGCAGGGGGAGGGGGCTAGCGAAATTAAACAATGAGCAGTTCTTC. The V and J genes are TRBV28 and TRBJ2-1; D possibly uses TRBD1 or TRBD2 (7 bases each). V dropped 6 bases and J dropped 5 bases, with 23 bases sitting between them. The germline gives CDR1 MDHEN, CDR2 SYDVKM. The CDR3 spans 17 residues.

This rearrangement joins TRBV7-9 to TRBJ2-7; D could derive from TRBD1 or TRBD2 (6 bases each). Germline values: CDR1 SEHNR, CDR2 FQNEAQ (reference sequence). CDR3 length: 13 amino acids. V was trimmed by 2 bases and J by 6 bases, leaving 11 bases between them. The CDR3 coding sequence is TGTGCCAGCAGCTTATCGGGGGCTGGCGAGCAGTACTTC. Translation gives CASSLSGAGEQYF.

CDR3 DNA: TGTGCCAGCAGCCTCACCGGGGGCACTGAAGCTTTCTTT. Translating gives CASSLTGGTEAFF. The chain combines TRBV28 with TRBJ1-1, with a tentative D call TRBD1 (5 bases). The CDR3 is 13 amino acids. Trimming took off 6 bases at V and 4 bases at J, with 12 bases between the two ends. Germline loops: CDR1 MDHEN, CDR2 SYDVKM.